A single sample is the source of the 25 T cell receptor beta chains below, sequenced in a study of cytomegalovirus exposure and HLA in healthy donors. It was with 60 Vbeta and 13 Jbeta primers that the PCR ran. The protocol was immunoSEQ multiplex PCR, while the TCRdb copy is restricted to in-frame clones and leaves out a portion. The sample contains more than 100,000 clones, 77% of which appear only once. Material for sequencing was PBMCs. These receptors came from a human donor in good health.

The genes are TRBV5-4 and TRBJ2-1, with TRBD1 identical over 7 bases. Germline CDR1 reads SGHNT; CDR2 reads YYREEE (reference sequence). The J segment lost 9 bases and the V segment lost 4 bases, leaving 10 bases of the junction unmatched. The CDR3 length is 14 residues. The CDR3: CASSTKTGYGEQFF. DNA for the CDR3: TGTGCCAGCAGCACCAAGACAGGGTATGGTGAGCAGTTCTTC.

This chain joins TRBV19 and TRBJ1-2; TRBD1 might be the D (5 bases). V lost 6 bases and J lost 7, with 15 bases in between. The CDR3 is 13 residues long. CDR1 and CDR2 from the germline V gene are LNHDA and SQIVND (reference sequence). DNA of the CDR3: TGTGCCAGTAGAAACCCCATTCAGGGTGGCTACACCTTC. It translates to CASRNPIQGGYTF.

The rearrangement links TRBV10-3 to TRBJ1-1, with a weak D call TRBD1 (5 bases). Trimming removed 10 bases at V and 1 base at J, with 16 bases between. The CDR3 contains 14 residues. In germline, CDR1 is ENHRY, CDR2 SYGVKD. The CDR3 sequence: CASGSGGGNTEAFF. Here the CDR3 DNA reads TGTGCCAGCGGATCCGGCGGGGGGAACACTGAAGCTTTCTTT.

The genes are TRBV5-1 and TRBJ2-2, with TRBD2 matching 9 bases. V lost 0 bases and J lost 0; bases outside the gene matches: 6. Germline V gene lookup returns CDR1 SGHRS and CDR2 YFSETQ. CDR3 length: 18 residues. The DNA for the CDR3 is TGCGCCAGCAGCTTGGGGCCTAGCGGGACAGCGAACACCGGGGAGCTGTTTTTT. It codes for CASSLGPSGTANTGELFF.

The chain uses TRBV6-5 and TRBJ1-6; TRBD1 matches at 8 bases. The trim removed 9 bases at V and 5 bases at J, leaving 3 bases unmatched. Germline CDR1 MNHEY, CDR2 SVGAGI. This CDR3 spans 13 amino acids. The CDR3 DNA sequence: TGTGCCAGTTCGGGACAGGATAATTCACCCCTCCACTTT. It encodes CASSGQDNSPLHF.

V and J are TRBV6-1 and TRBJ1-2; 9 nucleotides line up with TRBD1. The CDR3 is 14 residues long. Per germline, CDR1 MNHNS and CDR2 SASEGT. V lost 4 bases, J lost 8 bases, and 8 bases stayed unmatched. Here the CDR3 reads CASSGGQGSWGYTF. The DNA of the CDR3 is TGTGCCAGCAGTGGGGGACAGGGAAGTTGGGGCTACACCTTC.

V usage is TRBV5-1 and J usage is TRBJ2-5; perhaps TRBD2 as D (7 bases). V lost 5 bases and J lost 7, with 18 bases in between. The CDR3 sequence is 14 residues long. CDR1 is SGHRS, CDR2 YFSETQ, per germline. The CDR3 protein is CASRPEGGLATQYF. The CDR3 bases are TGCGCCAGCAGACCAGAGGGGGGGTTGGCGACCCAGTACTTC.

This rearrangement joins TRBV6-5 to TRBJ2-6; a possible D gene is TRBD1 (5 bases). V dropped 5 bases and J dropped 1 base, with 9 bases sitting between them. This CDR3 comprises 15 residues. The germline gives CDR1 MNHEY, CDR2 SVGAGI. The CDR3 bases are TGTGCCAGCAGTCAAGACAGATCTGGGGCCAACGTCCTGACTTTC. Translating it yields CASSQDRSGANVLTF.

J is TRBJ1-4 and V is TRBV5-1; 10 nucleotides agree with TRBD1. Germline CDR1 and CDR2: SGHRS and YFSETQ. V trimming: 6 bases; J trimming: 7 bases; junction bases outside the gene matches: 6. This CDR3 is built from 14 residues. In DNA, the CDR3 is TGCGCCAGCAACTCCGGGACAGGGGTTGAAAAACTGTTTTTT. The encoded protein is CASNSGTGVEKLFF. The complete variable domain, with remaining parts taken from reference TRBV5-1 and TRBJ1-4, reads KAGVTQTPRYLIKTRGQQVTLSCSPISGHRSVSWYQQTPGQGLQFLFEYFSETQRNKGNFPGRFSGRQFSNSRSEMNVSTLELGDSALYLCASNSGTGVEKLFFGSGTQLSVL.

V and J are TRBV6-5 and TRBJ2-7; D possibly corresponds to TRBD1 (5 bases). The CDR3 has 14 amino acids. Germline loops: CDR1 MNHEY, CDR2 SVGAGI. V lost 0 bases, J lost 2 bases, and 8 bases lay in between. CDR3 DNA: TGTGCCAGCAGTTACTCCGCAGGGACCTACGAGCAGTACTTC. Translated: CASSYSAGTYEQYF.

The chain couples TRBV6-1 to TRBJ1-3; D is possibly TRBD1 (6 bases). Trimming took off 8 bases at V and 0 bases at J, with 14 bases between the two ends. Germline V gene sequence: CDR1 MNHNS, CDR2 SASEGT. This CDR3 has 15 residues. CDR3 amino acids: CASRPGASSGNTIYF. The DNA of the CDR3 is TGTGCCAGCCGACCAGGGGCGAGCTCTGGAAACACCATATATTTT.

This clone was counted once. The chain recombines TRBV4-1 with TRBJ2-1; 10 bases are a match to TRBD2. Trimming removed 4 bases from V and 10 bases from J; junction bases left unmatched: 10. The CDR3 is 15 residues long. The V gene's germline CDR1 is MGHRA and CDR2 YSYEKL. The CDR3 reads CASSPGAGGPWEQFF. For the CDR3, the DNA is TGCGCCAGCAGCCCAGGAGCGGGAGGGCCATGGGAGCAGTTCTTC.

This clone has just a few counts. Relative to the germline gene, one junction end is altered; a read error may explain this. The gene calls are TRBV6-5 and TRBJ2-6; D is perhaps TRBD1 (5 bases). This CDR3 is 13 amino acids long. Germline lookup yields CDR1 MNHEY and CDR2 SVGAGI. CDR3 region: CASSRDGANGLTF. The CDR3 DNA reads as TGTGCCAGCAGCCGCGATGGGGCCAACGGCCTGACTTTC.

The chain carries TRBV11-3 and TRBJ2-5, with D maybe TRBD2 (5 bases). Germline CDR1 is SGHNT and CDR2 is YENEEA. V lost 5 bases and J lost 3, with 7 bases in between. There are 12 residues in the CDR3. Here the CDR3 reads CASSPREETQYF. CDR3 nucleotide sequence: TGTGCCAGCAGCCCGCGGGAAGAGACCCAGTACTTC.

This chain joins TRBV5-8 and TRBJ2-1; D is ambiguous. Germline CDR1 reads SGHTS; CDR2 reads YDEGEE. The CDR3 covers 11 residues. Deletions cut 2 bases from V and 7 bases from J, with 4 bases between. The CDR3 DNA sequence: TGTGCCAGCAGCTTAGCAAATGAGCAGTTCTTC. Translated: CASSLANEQFF.

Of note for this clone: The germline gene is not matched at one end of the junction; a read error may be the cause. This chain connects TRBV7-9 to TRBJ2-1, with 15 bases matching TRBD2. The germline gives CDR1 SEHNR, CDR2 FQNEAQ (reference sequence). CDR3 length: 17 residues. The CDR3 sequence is CSSSLVRGTSGRNEQFF. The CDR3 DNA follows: TGTTCCAGCAGCTTAGTGCGGGGGACTAGCGGGAGGAATGAGCAGTTCTTC.

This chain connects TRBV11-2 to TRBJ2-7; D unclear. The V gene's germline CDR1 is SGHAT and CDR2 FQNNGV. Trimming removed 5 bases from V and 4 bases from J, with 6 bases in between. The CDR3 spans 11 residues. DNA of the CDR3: TGTGCCAGCAGCCCCTTATACGAGCAGTACTTC. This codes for CASSPLYEQYF.

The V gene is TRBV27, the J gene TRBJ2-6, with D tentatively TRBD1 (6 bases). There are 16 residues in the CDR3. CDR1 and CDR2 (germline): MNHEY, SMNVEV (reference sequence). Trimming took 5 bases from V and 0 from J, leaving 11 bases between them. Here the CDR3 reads CASSNQGGSGANVLTF. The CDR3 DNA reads TGTGCCAGCAGTAACCAAGGGGGCTCTGGGGCCAACGTCCTGACTTTC.

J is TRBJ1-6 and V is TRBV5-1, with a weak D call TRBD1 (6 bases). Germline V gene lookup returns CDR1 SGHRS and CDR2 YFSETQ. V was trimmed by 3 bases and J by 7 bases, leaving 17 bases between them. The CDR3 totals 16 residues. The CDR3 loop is CASSSLGGVANSPLHF. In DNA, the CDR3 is TGCGCCAGCAGCTCCCTAGGGGGGGTTGCGAATTCACCCCTCCACTTT.

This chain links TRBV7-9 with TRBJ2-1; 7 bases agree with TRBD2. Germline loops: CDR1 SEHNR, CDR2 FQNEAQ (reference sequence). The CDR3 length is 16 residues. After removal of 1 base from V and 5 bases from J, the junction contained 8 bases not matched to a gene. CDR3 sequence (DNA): TGTGCCAGCAGCTTAGTAGGGGCTAGCGGAAACAATGAGCAGTTCTTC. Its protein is CASSLVGASGNNEQFF.

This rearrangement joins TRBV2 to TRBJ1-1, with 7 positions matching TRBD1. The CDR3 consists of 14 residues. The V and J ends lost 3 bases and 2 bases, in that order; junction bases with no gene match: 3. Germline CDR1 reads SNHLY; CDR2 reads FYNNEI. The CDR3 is CASSERTGNTEAFF. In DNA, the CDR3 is TGTGCCAGCAGTGAGAGGACAGGAAACACTGAAGCTTTCTTT.

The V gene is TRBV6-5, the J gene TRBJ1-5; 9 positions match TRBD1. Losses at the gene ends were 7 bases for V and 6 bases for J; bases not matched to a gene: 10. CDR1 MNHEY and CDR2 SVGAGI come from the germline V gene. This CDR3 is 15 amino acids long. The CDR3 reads CASTGQGNLVQPQHF. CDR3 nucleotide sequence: TGTGCCAGCACTGGACAGGGGAATTTGGTTCAGCCCCAGCATTTT.

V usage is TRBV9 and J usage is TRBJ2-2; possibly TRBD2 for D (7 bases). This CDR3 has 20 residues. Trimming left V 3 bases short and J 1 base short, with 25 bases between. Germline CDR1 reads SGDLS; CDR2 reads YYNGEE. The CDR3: CASSAAGTLLAEKNTGELFF. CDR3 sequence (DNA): TGTGCCAGCAGCGCCGCCGGGACACTTCTAGCGGAAAAGAACACCGGGGAGCTGTTTTTT.

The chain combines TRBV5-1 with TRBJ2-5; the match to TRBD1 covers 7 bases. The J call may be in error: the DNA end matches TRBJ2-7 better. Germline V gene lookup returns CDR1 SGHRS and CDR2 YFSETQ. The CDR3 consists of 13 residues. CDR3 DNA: TGCGCCAGCAGCTGGGACAGCTCCTACGAGCAGTACTTC. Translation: CASSWDSSYEQYF.

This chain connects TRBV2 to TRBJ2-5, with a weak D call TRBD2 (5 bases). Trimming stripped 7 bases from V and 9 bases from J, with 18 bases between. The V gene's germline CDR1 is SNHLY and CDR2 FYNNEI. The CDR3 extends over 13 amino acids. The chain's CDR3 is CASNKEVGGAQYF. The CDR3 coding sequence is TGTGCCAGCAATAAGGAGGTTGGTGGGGCCCAGTACTTC.